This T cell receptor beta chain came from a study of blood T cell repertoires in COVID-19. Study-wide background: From T cells, B-cell-depleted T cells, or PBMCs came the material, which was cDNA or gDNA.

The method was immunoSEQ multiplex PCR; TCRdb's version includes in-frame clones alone and lacks a portion of them. The sample includes some 210,000 clones, 65% to 85% of them seen just once. In germline, CDR1 is LNHDA, CDR2 SQIVND (reference sequence). This CDR3 is built from 17 residues. The germline V and J ends were trimmed by 6 bases and 6 bases, with 21 bases remaining between them. The sequencing input was PBMCs or T cells enriched from blood (not recorded which). The J gene is TRBJ1-6, the V gene TRBV19; D gene uncertain. The sequence came from a man younger than 40 with acute COVID-19. The CDR3 bases are TGTGCCAGTAGATCCGACCGGCCTGGGCTGGGTAATTCACCCCTCCACTTT. It translates to CASRSDRPGLGNSPLHF.